The 8 T cell receptor beta chains presented below share a single source sample, sequenced in a study of T cells in Graves' hyperthyroidism and ophthalmopathy (dated by TCRdb to 2018 to 2020). Receptor libraries were prepared by multiplex PCR. The data were produced on an Illumina HiSeq 2000. The TCR beta CDR3 regions were amplified from the RNA transcripts. The TCR CDR3 was subjected to a first round of RT-PCR using the HTBI primer set and the Qiagen OneStep RT-PCR kit. The public reads were reanalyzed by TCRdb: fastp trimming at Q25, MiXCR alignment, in-frame beta chains only. Every distinct CDR3 protein forms one entry, paired with its most common genes and DNA. Counted in this sample were about 400,000 distinct CDR3 sequences; around 15% of them appeared once. Of the sample, around 28% is held by the ten largest clones. Sequences were obtained from blood. These receptors all stem from a man aged 50 to 60 with Graves' ophthalmopathy.

There are a few counts of this clonotype. V is TRBV5-4 and J is TRBJ2-2; the D call may be TRBD1 or TRBD2 (5 bases each). The CDR3 runs 15 residues. Trimming took off 4 bases at V and 0 bases at J, with 10 bases between the two ends. CDR1 and CDR2 (germline): SGHNT, YYREEE (reference sequence). The CDR3 protein is CASSAGTPNTGELFF. Written as DNA, the CDR3 is TGTGCCAGCAGCGCCGGGACCCCGAACACCGGGGAGCTGTTTTTT.

This clonotype was observed many times. J is TRBJ2-7 and V is TRBV14, with TRBD2 identical over 7 bases. V shed 3 bases and J 6 bases; nucleotides not matched to a gene: 11. The CDR3 has 15 residues. The germline V gene has CDR1 SGHDN and CDR2 FVKESK. The CDR3 here is CASSHSSGPSSEQYF. DNA for the CDR3: TGTGCCAGCAGCCACTCTAGCGGTCCCTCTTCCGAGCAGTACTTC. The whole variable domain, filled in from reference TRBV14 and TRBJ2-7, reads EAGVTQFPSHSVIEKGQTVTLRCDPISGHDNLYWYRRVMGKEIKFLLHFVKESKQDESGMPNNRFLAERTGGTYSTLKVQPAELEDSGVYFCASSHSSGPSSEQYFGPGTRLTVT.

This clonotype was counted many times. The chain recombines TRBV20-1 with TRBJ2-3, with 13 positions matching TRBD2. Germline CDR1 and CDR2: DFQATT and SNEGSKA (reference sequence). V gave up 4 bases and J gave up 4 bases; unmatched junction bases: 5. This CDR3 has 15 amino acids. The CDR3 DNA sequence: TGCAGTGCTACCATACTAGCGGGAGGGGCAGATACGCAGTATTTT. It yields the protein CSATILAGGADTQYF.

This clonotype showed up just a few times. This chain joins TRBV2 and TRBJ2-3; 10 bases match TRBD1. Germline V CDR1 and CDR2: SNHLY, FYNNEI. The CDR3 covers 15 residues. V lost 4 bases, J lost 4 bases, and 5 bases stayed unmatched. CDR3 in DNA: TGTGCCAGCAGTGTCAGGGACAGGGGATCAGATACGCAGTATTTT. Amino acids: CASSVRDRGSDTQYF. The variable domain in full, with the rest retrieved from reference TRBV2 and TRBJ2-3, is EPEVTQTPSHQVTQMGQEVILRCVPISNHLYFYWYRQILGQKVEFLVSFYNNEISEKSEIFDDQFSVERPDGSNFTLKIRSTKLEDSAMYFCASSVRDRGSDTQYFGPGTRLTVL.

This clonotype was counted a few times. This chain joins TRBV20-1 and TRBJ2-2; D possibly corresponds to TRBD2 (6 bases). The CDR3 loop spans 16 amino acids. V lost 1 base and J 2 bases, leaving 14 bases between the germline ends. Germline CDR1 and CDR2: DFQATT and SNEGSKA (reference sequence). Here the CDR3 reads CSARGTERANTGELFF. The CDR3 nucleotides are TGCAGTGCTAGAGGGACCGAGCGGGCAAACACCGGGGAGCTGTTTTTT.

This clonotype was counted many times. J is TRBJ1-1 and V is TRBV12-3 or TRBV12-4; D unresolved. Trimming left V 3 bases short and J 9 bases short, with 11 bases between. CDR3 length: 12 amino acids. The chain's CDR3 is CASSFRSVKAFF. Here the CDR3 DNA reads TGTGCCAGCAGTTTCAGGTCCGTTAAAGCTTTCTTT.

In this sample, this clonotype turned up many times. The chain is built from TRBV28 and TRBJ2-7; TRBD1 agrees at 8 bases. Germline V gene data show CDR1 as MDHEN and CDR2 as SYDVKM. The CDR3 sequence is 15 residues long. J was trimmed by 7 bases and V by 5 bases; bases with no gene match: 13. CDR3 coding DNA: TGTGCCAGCAGTCATCCCGGGACAGGTGGTGGGGAGCAGTACTTC. The encoded protein is CASSHPGTGGGEQYF.

This clonotype has more than one count but fewer than ten. The rearrangement links TRBV6-2 or TRBV6-3 to TRBJ2-5, with 9 positions matching TRBD2. Looked up from germline, CDR1 is MNHEY and CDR2 is SVGEGT. This CDR3 has 13 residues. V shed 8 bases, J shed 1 base, and the junction held 2 bases outside the gene matches. The CDR3 nucleotides read TGTGCCAGCGCTAGCGGGGTCCAAGAGACCCAGTACTTC. This codes for CASASGVQETQYF.